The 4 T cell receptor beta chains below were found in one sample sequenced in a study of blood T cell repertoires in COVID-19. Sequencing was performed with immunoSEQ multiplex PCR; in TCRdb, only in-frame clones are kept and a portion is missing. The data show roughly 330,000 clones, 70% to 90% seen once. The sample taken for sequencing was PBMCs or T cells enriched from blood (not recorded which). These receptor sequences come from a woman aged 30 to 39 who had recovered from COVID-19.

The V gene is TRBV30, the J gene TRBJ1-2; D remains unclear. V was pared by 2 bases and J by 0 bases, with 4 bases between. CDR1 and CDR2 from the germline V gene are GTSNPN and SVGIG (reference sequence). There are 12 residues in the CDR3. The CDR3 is CAWSQSNYGYTF. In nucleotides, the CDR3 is TGTGCCTGGAGTCAGTCTAACTATGGCTACACCTTC.

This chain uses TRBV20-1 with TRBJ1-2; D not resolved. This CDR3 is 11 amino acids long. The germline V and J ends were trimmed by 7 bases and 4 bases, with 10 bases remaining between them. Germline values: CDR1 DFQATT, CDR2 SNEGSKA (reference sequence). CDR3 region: CSVRETYGYTF. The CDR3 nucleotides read TGCAGTGTGCGTGAAACCTATGGCTACACCTTC.

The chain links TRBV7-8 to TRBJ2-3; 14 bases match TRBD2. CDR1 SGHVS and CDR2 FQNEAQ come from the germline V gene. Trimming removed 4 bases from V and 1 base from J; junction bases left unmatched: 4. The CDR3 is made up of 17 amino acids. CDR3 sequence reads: CASSWTSGGRGTDTQYF. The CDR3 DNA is TGTGCCAGCAGCTGGACTAGCGGGGGGCGGGGCACAGATACGCAGTATTTT.

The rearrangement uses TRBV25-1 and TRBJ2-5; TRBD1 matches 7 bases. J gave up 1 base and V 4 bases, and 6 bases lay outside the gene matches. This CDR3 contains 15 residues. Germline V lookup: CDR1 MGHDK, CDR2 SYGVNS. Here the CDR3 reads CASSAGQELQETQYF. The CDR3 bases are TGTGCCAGCAGTGCCGGACAGGAACTCCAAGAGACCCAGTACTTC.